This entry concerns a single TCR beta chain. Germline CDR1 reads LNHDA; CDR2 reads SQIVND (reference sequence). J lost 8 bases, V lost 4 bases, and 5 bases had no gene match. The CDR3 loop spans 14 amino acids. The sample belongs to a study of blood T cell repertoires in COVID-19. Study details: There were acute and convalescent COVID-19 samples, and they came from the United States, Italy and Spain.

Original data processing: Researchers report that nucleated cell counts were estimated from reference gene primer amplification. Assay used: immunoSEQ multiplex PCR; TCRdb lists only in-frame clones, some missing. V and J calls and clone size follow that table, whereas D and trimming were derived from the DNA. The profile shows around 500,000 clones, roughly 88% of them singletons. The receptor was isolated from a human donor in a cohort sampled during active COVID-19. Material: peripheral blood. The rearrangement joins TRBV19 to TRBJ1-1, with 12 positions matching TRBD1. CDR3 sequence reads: CASSRGQGAGEAFF. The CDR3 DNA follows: TGTGCCAGTAGTAGGGGACAGGGGGCTGGCGAAGCTTTCTTT.